This TCR beta chain originates from a study of blood T cell repertoires in COVID-19. The CDR3 consists of 20 residues. Germline-derived CDR1 and CDR2 are MDHEN and SYDVKM. The J segment lost 3 bases and the V segment lost 6 bases, leaving 15 bases of the junction unmatched. Generated by immunoSEQ multiplex PCR, the TCRdb table keeps only in-frame clones and is missing some. The sample carries 59,000 or so clones, approximately 91% recorded once. This clonotype originated in a human donor in a cohort sampled during active COVID-19. Sequencing was performed on peripheral blood. The chain uses TRBV28 and TRBJ2-3, with TRBD2 matching 16 bases. The DNA for the CDR3 is TGTGCCAGCAGCGGCGAGTCCGGGACTAGCGGGAGGGCCAGGACAGATACGCAGTATTTT. Its protein is CASSGESGTSGRARTDTQYF. The full variable domain, its missing parts supplied by reference TRBV28 and TRBJ2-3, is DVKVTQSSRYLVKRTGEKVFLECVQDMDHENMFWYRQDPGLGLRLIYFSYDVKMKEKGDIPEGYSVSREKKERFSLILESASTNQTSMYLCASSGESGTSGRARTDTQYFGPGTRLTVL.